Following are 21 T cell receptor beta chains from one sample sequenced in a study of shared clonotypes between healthy human individuals. The protocol was immunoSEQ multiplex PCR, while the TCRdb copy is restricted to in-frame clones and leaves out a portion. Counted here are 2,500,000 or so clones, around 94% occurring once; the ten biggest clones make up under 0.15%. Input material: naive CD4+ T cells sorted from blood. Subset meaning: CD45RA+ positively selected. The receptors stem from a man in his late teens or twenties in good health.

V and J are TRBV4-3 and TRBJ1-2, with D unclear. The CDR3 runs 15 residues. The V and J ends lost 4 bases and 9 bases respectively, with 21 bases between them. Per the germline V gene, CDR1 is LGHNA and CDR2 is YSLEER. CDR3 coding DNA: TGCGCCAGCAGCCCAGATTTGGGTAGCTATGAGCGCTACACCTTC. It specifies CASSPDLGSYERYTF.

On this clone: A junction boundary mismatches the germline segment, possibly from a read error. This chain joins TRBV7-2 and TRBJ2-2, with D hard to call. CDR3 size: 14 residues. Germline lookup yields CDR1 SGHTA and CDR2 FQGNSA. This CDR3 reads CASSLVRNAGELFF. As DNA, the CDR3 is TGTGCCAGCAGCTTAGTCAGGAACGCCGGGGAGCTGTTTTTT.

J is TRBJ1-1 and V is TRBV19, with D hard to call. The ends were cut back, 5 bases at V and 1 base at J, with 8 bases in the middle. This CDR3 has 13 residues. Germline V CDR1 and CDR2: LNHDA, SQIVND (reference sequence). CDR3 loop: CASSQTWNTEAFF. For the CDR3, the DNA is TGTGCCAGTAGTCAAACATGGAACACTGAAGCTTTCTTT.

The rearrangement links TRBV18 to TRBJ1-1; TRBD1 aligns across 9 bases. The CDR3 is 17 residues long. Germline CDR1 and CDR2: KGHSH and LQKENI. V lost 2 bases to trimming and J lost 4 bases; unmatched junction nucleotides: 11. The CDR3 nucleotides read TGTGCCAGCTCACCAAAAACCGGGACAGGGATAGGCACTGAAGCTTTCTTT. Residues: CASSPKTGTGIGTEAFF. The variable domain in full, completed from reference TRBV18 and TRBJ1-1, reads NAGVMQNPRHLVRRRGQEARLRCSPMKGHSHVYWYRQLPEEGLKFMVYLQKENIIDESGMPKERFSAEFPKEGPSILRIQQVVRGDSAAYFCASSPKTGTGIGTEAFFGQGTRLTVV.

In the case of this clone: One end of the junction does not line up with germline, which may come from a read error. The rearrangement joins TRBV5-1 to TRBJ2-7; D is uncertain. The germline gives CDR1 SGHRS, CDR2 YFSETQ. The CDR3 covers 12 residues. CDR3 nucleotides: TGCGCCAGCGGGGTGGCCTCCCACGAGCAGTACTTC. It encodes CASGVASHEQYF.

The V and J genes are TRBV19 and TRBJ1-5; D not resolved. Trimming cost V 1 base and J 2 bases, with 21 bases left between them. The CDR3 length is 19 residues. Germline CDR1 reads LNHDA; CDR2 reads SQIVND (reference sequence). The CDR3 coding sequence is TGTGCCAGTAGTATAGGGTCATCGTTCAAAGGGTTGGGCAATCAGCCCCAGCATTTT. Its translation is CASSIGSSFKGLGNQPQHF.

The chain recombines TRBV11-2 with TRBJ2-7; 11 bases match TRBD1. V shed 3 bases, J shed 4 bases, and the junction held 5 bases outside the gene matches. CDR3 length: 15 amino acids. Looked up from germline, CDR1 is SGHAT and CDR2 is FQNNGV. DNA of the CDR3: TGTGCCAGCAGCTTCGCGGACAGGGGGCTTTACGAGCAGTACTTC. Translation: CASSFADRGLYEQYF.

V gene TRBV14 combines with J gene TRBJ1-6; the D is unclear. Germline CDR1 SGHDN, CDR2 FVKESK. Deletions cut 4 bases from V and 1 base from J, with 14 bases between. The CDR3 is 17 residues long. CDR3 coding DNA: TGTGCCAGCAGCCCAGACCTAAGGGTGTCCTATAATTCACCCCTCCACTTT. The encoded protein is CASSPDLRVSYNSPLHF.

The chain carries TRBV7-9 and TRBJ1-3; TRBD1 might be the D (6 bases). Trimming cost V 4 bases and J 0 bases, with 7 bases left between them. The CDR3 sequence is 14 residues long. Germline CDR1 and CDR2: SEHNR and FQNEAQ (reference sequence). The CDR3: CASSSDSSGNTIYF. CDR3 DNA sequence: TGTGCCAGCAGCTCGGACAGCTCTGGAAACACCATATATTTT.

The chain uses TRBV10-1 and TRBJ2-3; no reliable D call. Germline CDR1 and CDR2: WNHNN and SYGVQD (reference sequence). The V gene lost 0 bases and the J gene lost 14 bases, with 15 bases spanning the gap. CDR3 length: 13 amino acids. CDR3 sequence: CASSESIAALLYF. CDR3 nucleotide sequence: TGCGCCAGCAGTGAGTCGATCGCGGCCCTCCTGTATTTT.

The gene calls are TRBV29-1 and TRBJ2-5; tentatively, D is TRBD1 or TRBD2 (5 bases each). Trimming cost V 5 bases and J 5 bases, with 15 bases left between them. This CDR3 region has 13 residues. Germline V CDR1 and CDR2: SQVTM, ANQGSEA. CDR3 region: CSVSRDLMETQYF. The CDR3 DNA follows: TGCAGCGTTTCCCGGGACCTCATGGAGACCCAGTACTTC.

The chain recombines TRBV5-8 with TRBJ2-6; no definite D call. The V gene lost 7 bases and the J gene lost 0 bases, with 11 bases spanning the gap. The CDR3 has 15 amino acids. CDR1 and CDR2 from the germline V gene are SGHTS and YDEGEE. CDR3 in DNA: TGTGCCAGCCCTTCGGATGGCTCTGGGGCCAACGTCCTGACTTTC. Its protein product is CASPSDGSGANVLTF.

The chain uses TRBV5-1 and TRBJ2-1; D unclear. The CDR3 is 12 amino acids. Trimming cost V 2 bases and J 5 bases, with 5 bases left between them. The V gene's germline CDR1 is SGHRS and CDR2 YFSETQ. The CDR3 nucleotides are TGCGCCAGCAGCTTTGCTGACAATGAGCAGTTCTTC. It encodes CASSFADNEQFF.

The V and J genes are TRBV5-1 and TRBJ2-5; 12 positions agree with TRBD1. The CDR3 is made up of 16 amino acids. J lost 5 bases, V lost 5 bases, and 10 bases had no gene match. Germline V gene lookup returns CDR1 SGHRS and CDR2 YFSETQ. The CDR3 DNA reads as TGCGCCAGCAGACCCACCACCGGGACAGGGGGCGAGACCCAGTACTTC. Its protein product is CASRPTTGTGGETQYF. The variable domain in full, with the rest retrieved from reference TRBV5-1 and TRBJ2-5, is KAGVTQTPRYLIKTRGQQVTLSCSPISGHRSVSWYQQTPGQGLQFLFEYFSETQRNKGNFPGRFSGRQFSNSRSEMNVSTLELGDSALYLCASRPTTGTGGETQYFGPGTRLLVL.

The gene calls are TRBV10-3 and TRBJ2-2; 9 positions agree with TRBD2. The CDR3 extends over 13 amino acids. Unmatched junction bases numbered 2, after V lost 7 bases and J lost 5 bases. The germline CDR1 and CDR2 sequences are ENHRY and SYGVKD. This CDR3 is CAITSGTTGELFF. CDR3 nucleotide sequence: TGTGCCATCACTAGCGGGACTACCGGGGAGCTGTTTTTT.

CDR3 residues: CASSFPRGGKETGELFF. DNA of the CDR3: TGTGCCAGCAGCTTCCCCCGTGGCGGGAAGGAAACCGGGGAGCTGTTTTTT. The chain uses TRBV7-2 and TRBJ2-2; maybe TRBD2 (6 bases). Trimming took off 3 bases at V and 5 bases at J, with 19 bases between the two ends. The germline V gene encodes CDR1 SGHTA and CDR2 FQGNSA. The CDR3 contains 17 residues.

V is TRBV2 and J is TRBJ2-2, with 8 bases matching TRBD1. V trimming: 5 bases; J trimming: 2 bases; junction bases outside the gene matches: 7. CDR3 length: 16 residues. Looked up from germline, CDR1 is SNHLY and CDR2 is FYNNEI. This CDR3 is CASSWGQAKNTGELFF. CDR3 nucleotides: TGTGCCAGCAGTTGGGGACAGGCAAAAAACACCGGGGAGCTGTTTTTT.

This clone came up a few times. V and J are TRBV25-1 and TRBJ1-1; D gene ambiguous. Per germline, CDR1 MGHDK and CDR2 SYGVNS. V gave up 2 bases and J gave up 1 base, with 8 bases separating them. The CDR3 runs 14 residues. The CDR3 DNA reads TGTGCCAGCAGTGAAGGGCTTTCGAACACTGAAGCTTTCTTT. This codes for CASSEGLSNTEAFF.

There are a few counts of this clone. The chain employs TRBV6-6 and TRBJ1-6; D is possibly TRBD1 (6 bases). Trimming pared 0 bases from V and 6 bases from J, leaving 6 bases between. CDR3 size: 14 residues. Germline V lookup: CDR1 MNHNY, CDR2 SVGAGI (reference sequence). This CDR3 reads CASSYSDSNSPLHF. CDR3 bases: TGTGCCAGCAGTTACTCGGACAGTAATTCACCCCTCCACTTT.

The chain employs TRBV4-3 and TRBJ1-4, with D possibly matching TRBD1 (5 bases). The CDR3 extends over 15 amino acids. The germline CDR1 and CDR2 sequences are LGHNA and YSLEER. V gave up 0 bases and J gave up 3 bases, with 8 bases separating them. In DNA form, the CDR3 reads TGCGCCAGCAGCCAAGAGGAGGGGCCTAATGAAAAACTGTTTTTT. The encoded protein is CASSQEEGPNEKLFF.

The genes are TRBV28 and TRBJ1-1, with TRBD1 matching 11 bases. Germline CDR1 is MDHEN and CDR2 is SYDVKM. The CDR3 contains 17 residues. V shed 4 bases, J shed 1 base, and the junction held 8 bases outside the gene matches. The DNA of the CDR3 is TGTGCCAGCAGTTCCTCCGGGACAGGGGGACCGAACACTGAAGCTTTCTTT. Translation: CASSSSGTGGPNTEAFF.